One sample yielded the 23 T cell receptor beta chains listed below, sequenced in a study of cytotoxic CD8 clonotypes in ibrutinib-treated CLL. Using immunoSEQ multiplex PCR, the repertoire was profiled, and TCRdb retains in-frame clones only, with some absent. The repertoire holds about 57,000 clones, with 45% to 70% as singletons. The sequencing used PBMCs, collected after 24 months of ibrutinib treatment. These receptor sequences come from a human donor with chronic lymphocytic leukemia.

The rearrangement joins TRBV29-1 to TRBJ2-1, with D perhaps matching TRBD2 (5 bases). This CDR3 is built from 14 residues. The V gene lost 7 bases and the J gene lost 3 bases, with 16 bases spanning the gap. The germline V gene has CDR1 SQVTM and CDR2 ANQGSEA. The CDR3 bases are TGCAGCGCAACCGGGAACCAAAACTACAATGAGCAGTTCTTC. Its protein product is CSATGNQNYNEQFF.

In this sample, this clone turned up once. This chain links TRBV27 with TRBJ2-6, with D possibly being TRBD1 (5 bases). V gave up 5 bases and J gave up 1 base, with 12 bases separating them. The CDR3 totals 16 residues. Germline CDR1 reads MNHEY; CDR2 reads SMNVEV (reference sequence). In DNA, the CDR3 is TGTGCCAGCAGTATCCTTCGACAGTCTGGGGCCAACGTCCTGACTTTC. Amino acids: CASSILRQSGANVLTF.

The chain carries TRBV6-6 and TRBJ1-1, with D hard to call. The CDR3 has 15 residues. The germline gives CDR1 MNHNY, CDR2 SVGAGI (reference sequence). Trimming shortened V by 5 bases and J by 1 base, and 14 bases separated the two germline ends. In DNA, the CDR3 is TGTGCCAGCAGTCCTATTCCCCCGGGGAACACTGAAGCTTTCTTT. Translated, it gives CASSPIPPGNTEAFF.

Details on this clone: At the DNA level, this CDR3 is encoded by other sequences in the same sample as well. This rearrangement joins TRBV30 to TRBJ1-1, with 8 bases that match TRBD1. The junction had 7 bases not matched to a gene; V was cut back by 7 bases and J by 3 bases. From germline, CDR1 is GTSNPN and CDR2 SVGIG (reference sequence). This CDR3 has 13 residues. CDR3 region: CASRTGRDTEAFF. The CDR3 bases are TGTGCCTCCAGGACAGGGAGGGACACTGAAGCTTTCTTT.

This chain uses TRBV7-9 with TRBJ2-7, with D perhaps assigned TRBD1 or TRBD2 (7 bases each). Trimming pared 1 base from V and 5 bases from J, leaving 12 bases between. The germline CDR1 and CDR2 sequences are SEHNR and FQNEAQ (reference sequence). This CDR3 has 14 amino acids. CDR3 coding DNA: TGTGCCAGCAGCTTAGACAGGGGAGGGGACGAGCAGTACTTC. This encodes CASSLDRGGDEQYF.

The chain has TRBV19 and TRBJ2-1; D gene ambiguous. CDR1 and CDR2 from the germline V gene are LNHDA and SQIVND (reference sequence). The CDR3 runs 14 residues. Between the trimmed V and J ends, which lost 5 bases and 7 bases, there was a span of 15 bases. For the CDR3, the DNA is TGTGCCAGTAGTCCCCAGGCCCCAGTAAATGAGCAGTTCTTC. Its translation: CASSPQAPVNEQFF.

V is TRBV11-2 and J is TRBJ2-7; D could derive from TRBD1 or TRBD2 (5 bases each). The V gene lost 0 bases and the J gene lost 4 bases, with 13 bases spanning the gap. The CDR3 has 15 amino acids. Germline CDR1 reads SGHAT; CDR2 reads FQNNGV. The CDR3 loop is CASSLEPGPMYEQYV. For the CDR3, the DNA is TGTGCCAGCAGCTTAGAACCGGGACCGATGTACGAGCAGTACGTC.

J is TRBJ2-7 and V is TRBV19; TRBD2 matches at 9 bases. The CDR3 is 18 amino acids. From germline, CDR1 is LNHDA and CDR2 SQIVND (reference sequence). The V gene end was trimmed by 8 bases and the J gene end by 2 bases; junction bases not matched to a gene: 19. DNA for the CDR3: TGTGCCAGTGGCGTACAGGGTTCGGAGACTAGCGGAACCTACGAGCAGTACTTC. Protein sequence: CASGVQGSETSGTYEQYF.

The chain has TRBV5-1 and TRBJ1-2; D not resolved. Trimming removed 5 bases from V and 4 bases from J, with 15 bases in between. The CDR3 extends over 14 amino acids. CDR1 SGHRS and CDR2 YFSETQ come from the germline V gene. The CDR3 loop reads CASSFGGSTYGYTF. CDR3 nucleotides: TGCGCCAGCAGTTTTGGAGGCAGTACCTATGGCTACACCTTC.

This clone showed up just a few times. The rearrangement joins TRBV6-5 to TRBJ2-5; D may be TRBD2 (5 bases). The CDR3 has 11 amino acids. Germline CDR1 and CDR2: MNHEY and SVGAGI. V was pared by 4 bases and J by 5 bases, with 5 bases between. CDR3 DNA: TGTGCCAGCAGTTTAGCGGAGACCCAGTACTTC. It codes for CASSLAETQYF.

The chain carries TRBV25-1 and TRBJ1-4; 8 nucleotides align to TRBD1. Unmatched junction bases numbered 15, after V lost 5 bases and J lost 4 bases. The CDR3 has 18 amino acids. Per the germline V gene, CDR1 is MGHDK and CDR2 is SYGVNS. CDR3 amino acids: CASSPLSGPGQVNEKLFF. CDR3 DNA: TGTGCCAGCAGTCCCCTCAGCGGTCCGGGACAGGTTAATGAAAAACTGTTTTTT.

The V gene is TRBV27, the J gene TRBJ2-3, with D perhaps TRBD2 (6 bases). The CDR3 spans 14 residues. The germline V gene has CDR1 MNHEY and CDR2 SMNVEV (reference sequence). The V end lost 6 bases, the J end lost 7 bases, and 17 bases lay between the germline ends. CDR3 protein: CASRTLLLANTQYF. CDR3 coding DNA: TGTGCCAGCAGAACCCTCCTACTAGCCAATACGCAGTATTTT.

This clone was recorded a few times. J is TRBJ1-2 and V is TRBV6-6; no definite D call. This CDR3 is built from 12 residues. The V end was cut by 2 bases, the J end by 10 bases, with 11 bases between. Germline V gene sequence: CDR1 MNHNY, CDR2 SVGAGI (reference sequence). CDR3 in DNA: TGTGCCAGCAGTTACGTCCAGGAGTCCTACACCTTC. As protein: CASSYVQESYTF.

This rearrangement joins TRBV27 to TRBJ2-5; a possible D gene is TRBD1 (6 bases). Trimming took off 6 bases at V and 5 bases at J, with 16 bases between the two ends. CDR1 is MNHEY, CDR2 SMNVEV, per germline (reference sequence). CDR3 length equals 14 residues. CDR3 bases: TGTGCCAGCAGCCCAAGGGGGTCCTGGGAGACCCAGTACTTC. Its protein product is CASSPRGSWETQYF.

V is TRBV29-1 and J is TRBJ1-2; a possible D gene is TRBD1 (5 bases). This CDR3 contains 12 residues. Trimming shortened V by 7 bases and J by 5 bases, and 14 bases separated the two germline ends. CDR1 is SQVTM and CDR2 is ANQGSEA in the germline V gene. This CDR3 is CSARTDSYGYTF. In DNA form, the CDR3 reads TGCAGCGCCCGTACAGACAGTTATGGCTACACCTTC.

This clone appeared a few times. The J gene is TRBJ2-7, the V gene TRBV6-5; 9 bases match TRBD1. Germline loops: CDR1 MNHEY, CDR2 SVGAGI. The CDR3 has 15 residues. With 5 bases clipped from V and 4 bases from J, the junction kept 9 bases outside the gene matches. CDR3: CASSRTGGASYEQYF. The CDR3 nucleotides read TGTGCCAGCAGTCGTACAGGGGGCGCTTCATACGAGCAGTACTTC.

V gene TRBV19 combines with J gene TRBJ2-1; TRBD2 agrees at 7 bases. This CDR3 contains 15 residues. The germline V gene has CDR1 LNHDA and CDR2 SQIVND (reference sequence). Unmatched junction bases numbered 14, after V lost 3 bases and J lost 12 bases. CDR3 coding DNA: TGTGCCAGTAGTATTTCGAGCGGGGTACGGGTTGGGCAGTTCTTC. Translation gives CASSISSGVRVGQFF.

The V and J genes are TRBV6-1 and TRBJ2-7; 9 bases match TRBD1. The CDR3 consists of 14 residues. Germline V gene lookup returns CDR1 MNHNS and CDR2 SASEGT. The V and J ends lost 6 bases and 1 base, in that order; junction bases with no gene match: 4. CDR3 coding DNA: TGTGCCAGCAGCCAACAGGGGGCGTCCTACGAGCAGTACGTC. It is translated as CASSQQGASYEQYV.

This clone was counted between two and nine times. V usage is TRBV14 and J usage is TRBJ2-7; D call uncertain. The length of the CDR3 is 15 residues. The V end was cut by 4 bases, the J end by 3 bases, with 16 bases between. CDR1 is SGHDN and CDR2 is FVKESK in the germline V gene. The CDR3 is CASSPSQVFYYEQYF. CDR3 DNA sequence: TGTGCCAGCAGCCCTTCCCAGGTTTTCTACTACGAGCAGTACTTC.

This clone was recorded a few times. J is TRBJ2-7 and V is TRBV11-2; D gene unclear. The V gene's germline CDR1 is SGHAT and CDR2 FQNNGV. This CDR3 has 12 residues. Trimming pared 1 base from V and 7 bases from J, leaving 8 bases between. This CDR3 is CASSLGRIEQYF. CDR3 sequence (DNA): TGTGCCAGCAGCTTAGGGCGGATTGAGCAGTACTTC. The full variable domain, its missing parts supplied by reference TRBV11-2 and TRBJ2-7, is EAGVAQSPRYKIIEKRQSVAFWCNPISGHATLYWYQQILGQGPKLLIQFQNNGVVDDSQLPKDRFSAERLKGVDSTLKIQPAKLEDSAVYLCASSLGRIEQYFGPGTRLTVT.

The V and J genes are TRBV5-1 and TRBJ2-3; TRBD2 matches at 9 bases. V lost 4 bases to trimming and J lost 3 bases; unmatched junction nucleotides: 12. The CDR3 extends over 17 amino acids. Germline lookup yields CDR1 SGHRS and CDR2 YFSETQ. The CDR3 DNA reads TGCGCCAGCAGCCCCCGGCCAGGGCTAGCGGGGACAGATACGCAGTATTTT. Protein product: CASSPRPGLAGTDTQYF.

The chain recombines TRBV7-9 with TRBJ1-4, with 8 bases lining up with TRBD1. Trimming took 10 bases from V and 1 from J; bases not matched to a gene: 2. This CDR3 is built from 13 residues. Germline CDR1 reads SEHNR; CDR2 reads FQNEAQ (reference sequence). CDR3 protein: CATDRETNEKLFF. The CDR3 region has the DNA TGTGCCACGGACAGGGAAACTAATGAAAAACTGTTTTTT.

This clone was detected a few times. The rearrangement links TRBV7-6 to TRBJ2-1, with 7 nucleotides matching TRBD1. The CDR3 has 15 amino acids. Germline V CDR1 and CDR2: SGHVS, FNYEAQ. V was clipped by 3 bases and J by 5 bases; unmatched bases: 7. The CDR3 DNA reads TGTGCCAGCAGCTTGAACAGGGGTTCAAACAATGAGCAGTTCTTC. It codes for CASSLNRGSNNEQFF.